This TCR beta chain was identified during a study of T cell responses to AZD1222 COVID-19 vaccine (dated by TCRdb to about 2021). For the wider study: AZD1222 recipients given second doses at about 4 weeks or at about 12 weeks were pooled, since spike-specific TCR depth and breadth were not found to differ between the two schedules. Trial participants were enrolled by age into subgroups of 18-55, 56-69 and 70-plus years, and around 140, 26 and 57 TCR-sequenced participants, respectively, were included in these subgroups. A total of about 240 trial participants underwent TCR sequencing, of whom approximately 210 received two doses of AZD1222 and some 26 received two doses of the MenACWY control vaccine.

The CDR3 regions of human TCRbeta chains were subjected to immunosequencing. On the study's bioinformatics: Repertoire TCRs were matched against a reference library of SARS-CoV-2-specific TCRs generated with the MIRA antigen-specificity platform. Breadth meant the fraction of unique TCRs that were SARS-CoV-2-associated, whereas depth meant the fraction of total T cells that were SARS-CoV-2-associated. Using the MIRA data, each spike-specific TCR was assigned both to the spike region to which the TCR was reactive and to a CD4 or CD8 class. Log10-transformed breadth and depth values were compared by one-way ANOVA with Sidak's multiple comparisons tests. The table was pulled from immuneACCESS by TCRdb, which kept in-frame rearrangements only. Such tables lose some clones; where checked, under half of the loss comes from unresolved V genes, and the rest has no known cause. The V and J calls and clone size are taken from that table; D and trimming were inferred from the DNA. The sample data list about 160,000 clones, and about 95% of these were observed just once. The ten top clones hold about 1.3% of the sample.

Results the study describes overall, beyond this receptor: In the small 56-69-year group, the increase in depth fell short of significance, most likely because of low power. Participants were mostly white British, with more females than males. The authors suggested clonal diversity may have been underestimated. The vaccine-associated CD4 TCRs covered the entire spike protein, and the dominant responses fell in regions 160-218 and 743-854. Only a handful of AZD1222 recipients were SARS-CoV-2 seropositive at baseline, limiting conclusions about previously exposed vaccinees. Reportedly, close to half of the unique spike-specific TCRs recognized epitopes lying outside the regions that are mutated in the B.1.351 and B.1.1.7 variants. Because no day 14 peak-response samples were available, repertoires were characterized only after the peak T cell response. After two AZD1222 doses, spike-specific TCR breadth and depth were significantly higher than at day 0 and than in MenACWY recipients.

Read against the paper, the sample's time point label means: baseline before first vaccination. Samples from vaccinated people were obtained from the UK trials COV001 and COV002, which included a single-blind randomized controlled phase 2/3 trial of AZD1222 (ChAdOx1 nCoV-19) in healthy adults. For TCRbeta chain sequencing, PBMC samples were collected from trial participants at day 0 and at day 28 after the second dose. Trimming at the junction amounts to 6 bases on V and 10 bases on J, and the germline ends lie 10 bases apart. From the cysteine up to the phenylalanine, the CDR3 has a length of 12 residues. The CDR3 DNA has 36 bases and is translated from base 1. CDR1 and CDR2 (MDHEN, SYDVKM) derive from the germline V gene. This clone was seen more than once but under ten times. The specificity of this receptor is unknown. No base quality values were provided; no much bigger clone lies one nucleotide off.

This receptor was identified in an adult in good health. The chain is made from TRBV28 and TRBJ1-6, with the D segment identity uncertain. The source was peripheral blood, collected on day 0 of AZD1222 vaccination. The CDR3 protein is CASRLSLSPLHF. At the DNA level, the sequence is TGTGCCAGCAGGCTATCTTTGTCACCCCTCCACTTT.